The rows below give T cell receptor beta chains drawn from one sample of a study of blood T cell repertoires in COVID-19. Only in-frame clones appear in the TCRdb table, and some are missing; sequencing was by immunoSEQ multiplex PCR. This table has 25,000 to 30,000 clones, 80% to 90% appearing once. The sequencing input was peripheral blood. The receptors here all came from a human donor in a cohort sampled during active COVID-19. Both conserved end residues are part of each CDR3. The D gene is left open where the match is weak. The listing skips clone size in some rows; elsewhere it reads once, few, many or a size class.

v_gene	abundance	j_gene	d_gene	CDR3nt	CDR3aa
TRBV2	NA	TRBJ2-7	TRBD2	TGTGCCAGCAGCCAAAGCGGGGGTTACTCCTACGAGCAGTACTTC	CASSQSGGYSYEQYF
TRBV2	NA	TRBJ2-7	NA	TGTGCCAGCAGTGACGGGAGATTAGTGCAGTACTTC	CASSDGRLVQYF
TRBV29-1	once	TRBJ2-2	TRBD1	TGCAGCGCTATCAACGACAGGGTAGGGGACACCGGGGAGCTGTTTTTT	CSAINDRVGDTGELFF
TRBV11-2	NA	TRBJ2-1	NA	TGTGCCAGCAGCTTACTCCGACAGGTCGGTGAGCAGTTCTTC	CASSLLRQVGEQFF
TRBV28	NA	TRBJ2-7	NA	TGTGCCAGCAGTTTGGCGGTACGTGGGACTCCCCTTTCCTACGAGCAGTACTTC	CASSLAVRGTPLSYEQYF
TRBV4-1	NA	TRBJ2-7	TRBD2	TGCGCCAGCAGCCAAGCCCCGGGGGGGATGAGCTCCTACGAGCAGTACTTC	CASSQAPGGMSSYEQYF
TRBV18	NA	TRBJ1-5	TRBD1	TGTGCCAGCTCACCAGTGGACAGGGGGAACAATCAGCCCCAGCATTTT	CASSPVDRGNNQPQHF
TRBV4-1	NA	TRBJ2-1	NA	TGCGCCAGCAGCCAGGGCCTAGCGACTAGCTCCTACAATGAGCAGTTCTTC	CASSQGLATSSYNEQFF
TRBV3-1/TRBV3-2	NA	TRBJ2-6	NA	TGTGCCAGCAGCCTTCAAGGGGTTGGGGCCAACGTCCTGACTTTC	CASSLQGVGANVLTF
TRBV6-5	NA	TRBJ1-5	NA	TGTGCCAGCAGCCCGTCCTCAGGGCCGCAGCCCCAGCATTTT	CASSPSSGPQPQHF
TRBV5-1	NA	TRBJ2-7	TRBD1	TGCGCCAGCAGCTCGACAGGGTTTCCCTACGAGCAGTACTTC	CASSSTGFPYEQYF
TRBV7-2	NA	TRBJ2-6	TRBD2	TGTGCCAGCAGCTTATGGGGGGGATCTGGGGCCAACGTCCTGACTTTC	CASSLWGGSGANVLTF
TRBV9	NA	TRBJ2-5	TRBD2	TGTGCCAGCAGCGTAGCCGGCGCGGGAGACAAGACCCAGTACTTC	CASSVAGAGDKTQYF
TRBV7-9	NA	TRBJ1-1	NA	TGTGCCAGCAGCCCCCTTGGTCACTCAGCTTTCTTT	CASSPLGHSAFF
TRBV9	NA	TRBJ2-2	NA	TGTGCCAGCAGCCAGACTTCGCGGGGGCTGAACACCGGGGAGCTGTTTTTT	CASSQTSRGLNTGELFF
TRBV6-2/TRBV6-3	few	TRBJ1-5	TRBD1	TGTGCCAGCAGTTCCAAACCTGGACAGGTAATGCATTTT	CASSSKPGQVMHF
TRBV6-5	NA	TRBJ2-3	NA	TGTGCCAGCAGTTACAAAACAGGGGGGGCAGATACGCAGTATTTT	CASSYKTGGADTQYF
TRBV2	NA	TRBJ1-2	NA	TGTGCCAGCAGACCCCAACAGGGAAACTATGGCTACACCTTC	CASRPQQGNYGYTF
TRBV7-2	NA	TRBJ2-7	TRBD2	TGTGCCAGCAGCCCCCCGGGAGGGTACGAGCAGTACTTC	CASSPPGGYEQYF
TRBV5-5	NA	TRBJ1-3	NA	TGTGCCAGCAGCTTGGGGGGCAGGGCAGGCGGAAACACCATATATTTT	CASSLGGRAGGNTIYF
TRBV6-2/TRBV6-3	NA	TRBJ1-2	NA	TGTGCCAGCAGTTATTTGGGGACAAACTATGGCTACACCTTC	CASSYLGTNYGYTF
TRBV6-1	NA	TRBJ2-5	TRBD2	TGTGCCAGCAGTGGGGGGAGCGGGGGGGCCCGCCACCAAGAGACCCAGTACTTC	CASSGGSGGARHQETQYF
TRBV20-1	NA	TRBJ2-7	NA	TGCAGTGCTAGTAAACAGGGAGAATCCTACGAGCAGTACTTC	CSASKQGESYEQYF
TRBV7-2	NA	TRBJ2-5	NA	TGTGCCAGCAGCTTTACGGATCGGGGTGCCTTTGAGACCCAGTACTTC	CASSFTDRGAFETQYF
TRBV7-9	NA	TRBJ2-7	NA	TGTGCCAGCAGCAACCGGGACTCCAAGGCCGAGCAGTACTTC	CASSNRDSKAEQYF
TRBV5-6	NA	TRBJ2-4	NA	TGTGCCAGCAGCTTAAAACTAGCCAAAAACATTCAGTACTTC	CASSLKLAKNIQYF
TRBV5-3	NA	TRBJ2-4	NA	TGTGCCAGAAGCTTGTCCAGTACCAAAAACATTCAGTACTTC	CARSLSSTKNIQYF
TRBV18	NA	TRBJ2-1	NA	TGTGCCAGCTCACCCCCGACAATCTCCTACAATGAGCAGTTCTTC	CASSPPTISYNEQFF
TRBV7-2	NA	TRBJ2-7	TRBD1	TGTGCCAGCAGCCGTGCGGGACAGGGAGATTGGGAGCAGTACTTC	CASSRAGQGDWEQYF
TRBV29-1	NA	TRBJ2-7	NA	TGCAGCGTGCTAGGACAGCGATCCTACGAGCAGTACTTC	CSVLGQRSYEQYF
TRBV4-1	NA	TRBJ2-3	TRBD2	TGCGCCAGCAGCCAGGCAATGACCGGGACTAGCGGACGCACAGATACGCAGTATTTT	CASSQAMTGTSGRTDTQYF
TRBV6-5	NA	TRBJ2-3	NA	TGTGCCAGCAGATCCGGGAACAGTCGCACAGATACGCAGTATTTT	CASRSGNSRTDTQYF
TRBV14	NA	TRBJ2-7	TRBD1	TGTGCCAGCAGCCGGGACAGGGTGCAGTACTTC	CASSRDRVQYF
TRBV4-3	NA	TRBJ2-1	NA	TGCGCCAGCAGCCAACGTACTAGTACCTCCTACAATGAGCAGTTCTTC	CASSQRTSTSYNEQFF
TRBV3-1/TRBV3-2	NA	TRBJ2-3	TRBD1	TGTGCCAGCAGCCAAAGGACAGGGGCAATCACAGATACGCAGTATTTT	CASSQRTGAITDTQYF
TRBV6-4	NA	TRBJ2-2	TRBD2	TGTGCCAGCAGTTTCACTAGCGGGGGGGACACCGGGGAGCTGTTTTTT	CASSFTSGGDTGELFF
TRBV15	NA	TRBJ1-2	TRBD1	TGTGCCACCAGCAGAGAGGGACAGGGGGCTTTCTATGGCTACACCTTC	CATSREGQGAFYGYTF
TRBV6-5	NA	TRBJ1-2	TRBD1	TGTGCCAGCAGCATCGGGGACAGCCGCTATGGCTACACCTTC	CASSIGDSRYGYTF
TRBV5-1	NA	TRBJ1-1	NA	TGCGCCAGCAGCTTCCAGAACACTGAAGCTTTCTTT	CASSFQNTEAFF
TRBV4-1	NA	TRBJ2-5	TRBD2	TGCGCCAGCAGCCAAGGGGGCCGCGGGGGGCGGGCCGAGACCCAGTACTTC	CASSQGGRGGRAETQYF
TRBV19	once	TRBJ2-3	TRBD2	TGTGCCAGTGGGATAAGCGGGGGGACAGATACGCAGTATTTT	CASGISGGTDTQYF
TRBV12-5	NA	TRBJ2-1	TRBD1	TGTGCTAGTGGTTTGGCACGAGGAGACAGGGGTGCGGGGAATAACAATGAGCAGTTCTTC	CASGLARGDRGAGNNNEQFF